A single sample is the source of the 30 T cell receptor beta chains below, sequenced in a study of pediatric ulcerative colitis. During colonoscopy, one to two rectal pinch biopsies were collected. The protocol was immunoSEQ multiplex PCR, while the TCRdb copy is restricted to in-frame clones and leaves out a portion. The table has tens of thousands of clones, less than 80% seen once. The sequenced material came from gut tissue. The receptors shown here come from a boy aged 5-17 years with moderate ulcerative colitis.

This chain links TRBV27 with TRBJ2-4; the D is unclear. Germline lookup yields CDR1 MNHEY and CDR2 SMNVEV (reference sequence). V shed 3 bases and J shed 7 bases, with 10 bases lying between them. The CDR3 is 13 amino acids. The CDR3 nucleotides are TGTGCCAGCAGTTTTGTCAACGGGAACATTCAGTACTTC. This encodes CASSFVNGNIQYF.

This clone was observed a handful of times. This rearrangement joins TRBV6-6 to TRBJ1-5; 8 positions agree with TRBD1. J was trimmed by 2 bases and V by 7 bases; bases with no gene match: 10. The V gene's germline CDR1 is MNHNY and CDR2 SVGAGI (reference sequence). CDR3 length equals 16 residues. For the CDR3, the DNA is TGTGCCAGCACCCGGACAGGGTTCGCCGGCAATCAGCCCCAGCATTTT. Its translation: CASTRTGFAGNQPQHF.

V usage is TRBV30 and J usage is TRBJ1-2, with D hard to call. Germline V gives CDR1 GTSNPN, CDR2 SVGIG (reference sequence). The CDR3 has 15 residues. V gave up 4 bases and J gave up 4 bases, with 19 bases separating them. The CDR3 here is CAWTFVRPDFYGYTF. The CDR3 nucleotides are TGTGCCTGGACATTTGTTCGGCCGGATTTCTATGGCTACACCTTC.

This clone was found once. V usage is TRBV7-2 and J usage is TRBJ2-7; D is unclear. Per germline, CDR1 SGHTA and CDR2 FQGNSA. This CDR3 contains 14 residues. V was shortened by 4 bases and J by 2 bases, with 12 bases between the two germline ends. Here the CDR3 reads CASSSSSWPYEQYF. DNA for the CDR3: TGTGCCAGCAGCTCCTCCTCCTGGCCCTACGAGCAGTACTTC.

The CDR3 is CASSLGLAGDYNSTDTQYF. The CDR3 DNA is TGTGCCAGCAGTTTAGGGTTGGCGGGGGATTACAATAGCACAGATACGCAGTATTTT. The V gene is TRBV28, the J gene TRBJ2-3, with 7 nucleotides matching TRBD2. Per germline, CDR1 MDHEN and CDR2 SYDVKM. The CDR3 covers 19 residues. V shed 2 bases and J 0 bases; nucleotides not matched to a gene: 14.

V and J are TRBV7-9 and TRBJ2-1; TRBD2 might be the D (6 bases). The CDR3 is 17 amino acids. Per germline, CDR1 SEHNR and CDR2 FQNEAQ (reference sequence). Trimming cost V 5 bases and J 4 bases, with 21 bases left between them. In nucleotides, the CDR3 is TGTGCCAGCAGCCCACCCTGGGGGGACGGGGATTACAATGAGCAGTTCTTC. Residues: CASSPPWGDGDYNEQFF.

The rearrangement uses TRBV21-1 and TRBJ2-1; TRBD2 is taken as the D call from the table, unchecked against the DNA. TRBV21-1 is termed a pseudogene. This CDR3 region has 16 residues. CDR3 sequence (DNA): TGTGCCACCCAGATAGCGGGTAGGAGCTCCTACAATGAGCAGTTCTTC. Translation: CATQIAGRSSYNEQFF.

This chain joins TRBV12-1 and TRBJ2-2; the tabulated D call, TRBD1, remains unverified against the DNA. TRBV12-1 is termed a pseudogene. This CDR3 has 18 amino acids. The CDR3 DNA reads TGTGCCAGCAGCTTTATCCATAACAGAGTAAGAAACACCGGGGAGCTGTTTTTT. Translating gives CASSFIHNRVRNTGELFF.

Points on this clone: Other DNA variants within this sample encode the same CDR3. CDR3: CASRVETQYF. DNA for the CDR3: TGTGCCAGCAGGGTAGAGACCCAGTACTTC. This sequence joins TRBV5-8 and TRBJ2-5; D is uncertain. V was cut by 5 bases and J by 4 bases, with 3 bases left in between. Germline V CDR1 and CDR2: SGHTS, YDEGEE. The CDR3 sequence is 10 residues long. Drawing the rest from reference TRBV5-8 and TRBJ2-5, the complete variable domain is EAGVTQSPTHLIKTRGQQATLRCSPISGHTSVYWYQQALGLGLQFLLWYDEGEERNRGNFPPRFSGRQFPNYSSELNVNALELEDSALYLCASRVETQYFGPGTRLLVL.

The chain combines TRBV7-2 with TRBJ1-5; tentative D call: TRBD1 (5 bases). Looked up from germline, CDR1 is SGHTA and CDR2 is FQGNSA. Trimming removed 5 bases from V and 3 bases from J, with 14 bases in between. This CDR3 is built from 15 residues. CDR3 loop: CASSHGTRNNQPQHF. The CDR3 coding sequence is TGTGCCAGCAGCCATGGGACGCGGAACAATCAGCCCCAGCATTTT.

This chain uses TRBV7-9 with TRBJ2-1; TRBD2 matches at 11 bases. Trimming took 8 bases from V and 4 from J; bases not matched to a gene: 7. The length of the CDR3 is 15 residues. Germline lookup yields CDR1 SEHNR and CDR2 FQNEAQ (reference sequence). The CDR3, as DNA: TGTGCCAGCGCGGGCCTAGCGGGAGGATACAATGAGCAGTTCTTC. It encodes CASAGLAGGYNEQFF.

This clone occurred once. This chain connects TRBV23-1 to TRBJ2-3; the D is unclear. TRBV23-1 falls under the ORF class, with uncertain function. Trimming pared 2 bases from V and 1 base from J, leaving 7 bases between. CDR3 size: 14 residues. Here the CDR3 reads CASSQPTGTDTQYF. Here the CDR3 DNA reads TGCGCCAGCAGTCAACCCACTGGCACAGATACGCAGTATTTT.

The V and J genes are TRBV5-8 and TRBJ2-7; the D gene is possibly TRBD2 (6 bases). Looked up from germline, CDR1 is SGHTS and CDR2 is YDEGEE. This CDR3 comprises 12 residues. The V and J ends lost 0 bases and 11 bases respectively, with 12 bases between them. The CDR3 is CASSLAGVGEYF. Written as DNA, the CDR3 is TGTGCCAGCAGCTTGGCGGGGGTCGGGGAGTACTTC.

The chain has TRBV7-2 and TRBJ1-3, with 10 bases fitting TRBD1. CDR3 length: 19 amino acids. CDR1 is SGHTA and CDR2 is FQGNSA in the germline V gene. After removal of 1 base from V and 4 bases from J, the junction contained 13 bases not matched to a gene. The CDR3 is CASSLVWGQGFLLGNTIYF. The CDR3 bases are TGTGCCAGCAGCTTAGTTTGGGGACAGGGGTTCCTACTGGGAAACACCATATATTTT.

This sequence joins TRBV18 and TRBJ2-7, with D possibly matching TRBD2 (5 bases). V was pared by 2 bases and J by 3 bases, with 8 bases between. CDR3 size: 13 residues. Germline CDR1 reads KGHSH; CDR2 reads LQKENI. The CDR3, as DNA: TGTGCCAGCTCACCAGGACTCAACTACGAGCAGTACTTC. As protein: CASSPGLNYEQYF. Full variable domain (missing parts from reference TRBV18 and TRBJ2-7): NAGVMQNPRHLVRRRGQEARLRCSPMKGHSHVYWYRQLPEEGLKFMVYLQKENIIDESGMPKERFSAEFPKEGPSILRIQQVVRGDSAAYFCASSPGLNYEQYFGPGTRLTVT.

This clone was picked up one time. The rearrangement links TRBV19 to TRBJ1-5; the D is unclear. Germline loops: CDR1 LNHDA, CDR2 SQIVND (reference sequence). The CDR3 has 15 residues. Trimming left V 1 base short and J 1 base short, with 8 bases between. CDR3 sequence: CASSIGLTSNQPQHF. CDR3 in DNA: TGTGCCAGTAGTATAGGTCTTACAAGCAATCAGCCCCAGCATTTT. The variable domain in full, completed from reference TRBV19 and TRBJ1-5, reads DGGITQSPKYLFRKEGQNVTLSCEQNLNHDAMYWYRQDPGQGLRLIYYSQIVNDFQKGDIAEGYSVSREKKESFPLTVTSAQKNPTAFYLCASSIGLTSNQPQHFGDGTRLSIL.

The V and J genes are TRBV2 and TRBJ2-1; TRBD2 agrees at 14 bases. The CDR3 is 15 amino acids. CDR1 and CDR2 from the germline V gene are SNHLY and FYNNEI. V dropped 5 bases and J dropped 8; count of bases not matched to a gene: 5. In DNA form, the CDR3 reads TGTGCCAGCAGTCCAGGACTAGCGGGAGGCTATGAGCAGTTCTTC. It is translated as CASSPGLAGGYEQFF.

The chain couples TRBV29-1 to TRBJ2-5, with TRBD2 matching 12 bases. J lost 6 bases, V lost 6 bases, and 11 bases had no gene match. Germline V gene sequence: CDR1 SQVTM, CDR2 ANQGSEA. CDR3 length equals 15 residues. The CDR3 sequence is CSVDSSGGAVKTQYF. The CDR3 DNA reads TGCAGCGTAGACTCTAGCGGGGGGGCGGTAAAGACCCAGTACTTC.

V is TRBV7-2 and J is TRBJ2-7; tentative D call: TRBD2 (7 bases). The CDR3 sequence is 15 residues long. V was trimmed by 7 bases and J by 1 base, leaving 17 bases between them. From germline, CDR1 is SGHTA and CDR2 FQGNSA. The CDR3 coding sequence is TGTGCCAGCACCCGAGGGGGGGGCTCATCCTACGAGCAGTACTTC. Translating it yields CASTRGGGSSYEQYF.

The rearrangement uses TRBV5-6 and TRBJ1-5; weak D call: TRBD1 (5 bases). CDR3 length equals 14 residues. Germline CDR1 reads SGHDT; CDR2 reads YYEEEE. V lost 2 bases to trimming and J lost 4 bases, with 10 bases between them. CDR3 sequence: CASSFRGENQPQHF. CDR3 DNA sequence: TGTGCCAGCAGCTTTAGGGGAGAGAATCAGCCCCAGCATTTT.

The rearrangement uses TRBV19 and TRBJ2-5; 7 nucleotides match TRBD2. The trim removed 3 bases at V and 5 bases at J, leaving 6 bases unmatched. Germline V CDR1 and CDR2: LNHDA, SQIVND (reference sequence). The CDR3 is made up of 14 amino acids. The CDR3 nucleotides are TGTGCCAGTAGTATTCTGGCGGGAGATGAGACCCAGTACTTC. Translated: CASSILAGDETQYF.

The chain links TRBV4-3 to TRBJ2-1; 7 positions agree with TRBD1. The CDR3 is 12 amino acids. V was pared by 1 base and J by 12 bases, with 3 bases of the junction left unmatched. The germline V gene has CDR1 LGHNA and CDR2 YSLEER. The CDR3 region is CASSQGGGPQFF. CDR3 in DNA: TGCGCCAGCAGCCAAGGAGGGGGCCCGCAGTTCTTC.

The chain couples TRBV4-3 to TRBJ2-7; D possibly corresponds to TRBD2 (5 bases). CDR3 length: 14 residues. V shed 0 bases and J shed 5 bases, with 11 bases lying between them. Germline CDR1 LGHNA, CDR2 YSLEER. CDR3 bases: TGCGCCAGCAGCCAAGAGTTCGGGATCCACGAGCAGTACTTC. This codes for CASSQEFGIHEQYF.

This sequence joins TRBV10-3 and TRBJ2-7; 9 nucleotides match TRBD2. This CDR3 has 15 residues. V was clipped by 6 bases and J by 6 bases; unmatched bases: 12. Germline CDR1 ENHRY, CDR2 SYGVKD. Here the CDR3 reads CAIRGLAGEGSEQYF. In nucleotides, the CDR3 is TGTGCCATCAGGGGTTTAGCGGGAGAGGGCTCCGAGCAGTACTTC.

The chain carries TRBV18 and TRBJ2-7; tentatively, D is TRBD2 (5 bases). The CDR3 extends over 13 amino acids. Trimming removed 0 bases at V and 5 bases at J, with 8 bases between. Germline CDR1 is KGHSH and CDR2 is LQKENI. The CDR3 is CASSPPPGNEQYF. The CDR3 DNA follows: TGTGCCAGCTCACCACCCCCCGGGAACGAGCAGTACTTC.

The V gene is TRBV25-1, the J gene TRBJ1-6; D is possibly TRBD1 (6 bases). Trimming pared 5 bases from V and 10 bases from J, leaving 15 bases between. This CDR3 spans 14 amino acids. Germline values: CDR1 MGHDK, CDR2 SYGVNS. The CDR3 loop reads CASSTVTGRSPLHF. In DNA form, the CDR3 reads TGTGCCAGCAGTACGGTAACAGGGCGGTCACCCCTCCACTTT. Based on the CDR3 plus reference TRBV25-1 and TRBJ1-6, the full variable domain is EADIYQTPRYLVIGTGKKITLECSQTMGHDKMYWYQQDPGMELHLIHYSYGVNSTEKGDLSSESTVSRIRTEHFPLTLESARPSHTSQYLCASSTVTGRSPLHFGNGTRLTVT.

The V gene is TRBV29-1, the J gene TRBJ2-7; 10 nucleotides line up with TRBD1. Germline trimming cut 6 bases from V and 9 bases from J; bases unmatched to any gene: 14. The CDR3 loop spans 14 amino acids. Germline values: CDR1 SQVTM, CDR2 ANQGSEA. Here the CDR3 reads CSVAGTGVDFGQYF. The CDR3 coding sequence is TGCAGCGTCGCCGGGACAGGGGTAGATTTTGGGCAGTACTTC.

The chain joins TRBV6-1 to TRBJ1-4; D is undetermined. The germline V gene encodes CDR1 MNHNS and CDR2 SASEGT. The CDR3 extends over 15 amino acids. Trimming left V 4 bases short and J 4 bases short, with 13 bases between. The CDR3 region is CASSGGWQFNEKLFF. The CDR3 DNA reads TGTGCCAGCAGTGGAGGGTGGCAGTTTAATGAAAAACTGTTTTTT.

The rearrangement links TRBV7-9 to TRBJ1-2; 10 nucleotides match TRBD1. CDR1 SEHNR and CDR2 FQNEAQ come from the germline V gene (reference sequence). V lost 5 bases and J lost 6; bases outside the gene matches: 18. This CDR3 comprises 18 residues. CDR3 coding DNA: TGTGCCAGCAGCCACCCAGCTTCGACAGGGGGCGCGTTCGATGGCTACACCTTC. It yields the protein CASSHPASTGGAFDGYTF.

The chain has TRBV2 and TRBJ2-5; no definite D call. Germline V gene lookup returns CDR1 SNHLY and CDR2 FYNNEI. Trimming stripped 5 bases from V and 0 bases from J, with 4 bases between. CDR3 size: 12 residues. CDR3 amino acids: CASSQDQETQYF. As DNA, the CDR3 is TGTGCCAGCAGTCAGGACCAAGAGACCCAGTACTTC.